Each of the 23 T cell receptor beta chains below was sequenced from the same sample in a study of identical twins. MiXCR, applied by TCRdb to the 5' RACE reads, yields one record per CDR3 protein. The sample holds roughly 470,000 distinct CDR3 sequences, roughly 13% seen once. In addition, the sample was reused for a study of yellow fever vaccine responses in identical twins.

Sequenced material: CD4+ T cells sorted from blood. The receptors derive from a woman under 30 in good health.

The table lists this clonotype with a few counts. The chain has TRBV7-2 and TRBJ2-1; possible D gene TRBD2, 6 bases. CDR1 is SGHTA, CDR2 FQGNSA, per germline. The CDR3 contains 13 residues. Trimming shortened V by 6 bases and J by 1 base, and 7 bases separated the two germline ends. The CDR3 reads CASREGSYNEQFF. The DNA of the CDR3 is TGTGCCAGCAGGGAGGGGTCCTACAATGAGCAGTTCTTC.

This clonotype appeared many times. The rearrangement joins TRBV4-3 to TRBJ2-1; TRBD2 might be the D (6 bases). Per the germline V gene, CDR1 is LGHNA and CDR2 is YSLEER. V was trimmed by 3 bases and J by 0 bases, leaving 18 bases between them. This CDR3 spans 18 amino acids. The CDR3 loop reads CASSHDTGTLSSYNEQFF. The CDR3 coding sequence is TGCGCCAGCAGCCACGATACCGGGACTCTGAGCTCCTACAATGAGCAGTTCTTC.

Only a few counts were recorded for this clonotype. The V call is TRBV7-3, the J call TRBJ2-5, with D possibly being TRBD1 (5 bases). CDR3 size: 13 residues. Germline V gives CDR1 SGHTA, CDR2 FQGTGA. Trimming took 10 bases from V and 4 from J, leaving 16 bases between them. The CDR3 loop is CATARQGRETQYF. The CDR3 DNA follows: TGTGCCACCGCGAGGCAGGGCAGAGAGACCCAGTACTTC.

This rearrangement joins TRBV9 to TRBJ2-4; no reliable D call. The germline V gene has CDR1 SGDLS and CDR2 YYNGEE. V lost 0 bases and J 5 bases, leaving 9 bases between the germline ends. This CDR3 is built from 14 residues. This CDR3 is CASSVGGRENIQYF. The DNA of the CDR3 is TGTGCCAGCAGCGTAGGTGGCAGAGAAAACATTCAGTACTTC.

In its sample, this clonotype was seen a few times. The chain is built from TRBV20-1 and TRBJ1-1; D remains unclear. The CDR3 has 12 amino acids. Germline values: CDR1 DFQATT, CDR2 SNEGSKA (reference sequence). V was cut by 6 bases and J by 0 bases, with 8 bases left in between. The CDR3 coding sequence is TGCAGTGCGCCAACTTTGAACACTGAAGCTTTCTTT. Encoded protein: CSAPTLNTEAFF.

CDR3 bases: TGCGCCAGCGCCACTACTAGCGGGAGGATGGATGAGCAGTTCTTC. It is translated as CASATTSGRMDEQFF. The chain links TRBV10-1 to TRBJ2-1, with 12 positions matching TRBD2. After removal of 8 bases from V and 8 bases from J, the junction contained 10 bases not matched to a gene. The CDR3 is made up of 15 amino acids. Germline-derived CDR1 and CDR2 are WNHNN and SYGVQD (reference sequence).

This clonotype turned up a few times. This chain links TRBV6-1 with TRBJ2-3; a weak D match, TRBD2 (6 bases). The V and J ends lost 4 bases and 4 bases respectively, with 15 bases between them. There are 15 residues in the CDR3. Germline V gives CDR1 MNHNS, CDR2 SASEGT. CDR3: CASSVGSGRADTQYF. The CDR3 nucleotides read TGTGCCAGCAGTGTGGGTAGCGGAAGGGCAGATACGCAGTATTTT.

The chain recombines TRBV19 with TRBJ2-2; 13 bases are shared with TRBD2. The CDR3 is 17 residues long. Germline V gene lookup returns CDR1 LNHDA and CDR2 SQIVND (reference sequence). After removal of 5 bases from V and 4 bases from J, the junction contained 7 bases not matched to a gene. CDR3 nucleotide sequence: TGTGCCAGTAGTGCCCTACTAGCGGGAGGGTCCACCGGGGAGCTGTTTTTT. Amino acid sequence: CASSALLAGGSTGELFF. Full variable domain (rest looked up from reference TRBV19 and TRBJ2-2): DGGITQSPKYLFRKEGQNVTLSCEQNLNHDAMYWYRQDPGQGLRLIYYSQIVNDFQKGDIAEGYSVSREKKESFPLTVTSAQKNPTAFYLCASSALLAGGSTGELFFGEGSRLTVL.

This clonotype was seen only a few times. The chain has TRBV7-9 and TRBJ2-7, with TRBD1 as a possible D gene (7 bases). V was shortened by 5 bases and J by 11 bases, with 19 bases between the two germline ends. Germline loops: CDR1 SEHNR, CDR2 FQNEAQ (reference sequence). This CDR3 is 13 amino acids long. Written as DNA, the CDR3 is TGTGCCAGCAGCCTCGGAGGGGGCTACCTAAAGTACTTC. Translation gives CASSLGGGYLKYF.

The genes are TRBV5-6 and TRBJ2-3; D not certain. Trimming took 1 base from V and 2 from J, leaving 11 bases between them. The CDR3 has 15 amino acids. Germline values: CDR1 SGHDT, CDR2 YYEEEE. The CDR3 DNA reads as TGTGCCAGCAGCTTGTATCGCGGCGACACAGATACGCAGTATTTT. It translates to CASSLYRGDTDTQYF.

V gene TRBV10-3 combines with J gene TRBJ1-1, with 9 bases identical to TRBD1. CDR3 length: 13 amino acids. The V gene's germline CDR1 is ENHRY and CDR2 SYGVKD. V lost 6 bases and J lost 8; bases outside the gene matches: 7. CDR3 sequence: CAIRLSGTGEAFF. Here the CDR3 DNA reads TGTGCCATCAGGTTATCCGGGACAGGGGAAGCTTTCTTT.

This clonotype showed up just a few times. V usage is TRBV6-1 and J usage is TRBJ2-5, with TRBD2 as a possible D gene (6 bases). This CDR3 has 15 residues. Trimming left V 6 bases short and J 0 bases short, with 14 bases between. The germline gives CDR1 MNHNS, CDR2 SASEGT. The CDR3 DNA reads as TGTGCCAGCAGGCAACTTTCTAGCGACCAAGAGACCCAGTACTTC. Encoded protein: CASRQLSSDQETQYF.

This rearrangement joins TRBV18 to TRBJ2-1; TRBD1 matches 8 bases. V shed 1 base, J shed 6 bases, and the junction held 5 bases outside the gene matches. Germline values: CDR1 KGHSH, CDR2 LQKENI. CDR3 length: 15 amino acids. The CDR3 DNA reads TGTGCCAGCTCACCACTTTCAGGGGGCGCCAATGAGCAGTTCTTC. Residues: CASSPLSGGANEQFF.

For the CDR3, the DNA is TGTGCCAGCAACCCGGGGGGGTACACCGGGGAGCTGTTTTTT. Its protein is CASNPGGYTGELFF. The V gene is TRBV2, the J gene TRBJ2-2; 8 bases agree with TRBD2. This CDR3 spans 14 amino acids. Unmatched junction bases numbered 4, after V lost 7 bases and J lost 3 bases. The germline V gene encodes CDR1 SNHLY and CDR2 FYNNEI.

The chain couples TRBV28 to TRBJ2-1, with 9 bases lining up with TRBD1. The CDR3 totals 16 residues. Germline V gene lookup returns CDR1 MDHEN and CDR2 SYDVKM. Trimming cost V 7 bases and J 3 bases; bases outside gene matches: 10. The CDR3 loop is CASNSPGQGNYNEQFF. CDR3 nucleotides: TGTGCCAGCAACAGTCCGGGACAGGGAAACTACAATGAGCAGTTCTTC. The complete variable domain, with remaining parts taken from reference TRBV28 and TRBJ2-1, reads DVKVTQSSRYLVKRTGEKVFLECVQDMDHENMFWYRQDPGLGLRLIYFSYDVKMKEKGDIPEGYSVSREKKERFSLILESASTNQTSMYLCASNSPGQGNYNEQFFGPGTRLTVL.

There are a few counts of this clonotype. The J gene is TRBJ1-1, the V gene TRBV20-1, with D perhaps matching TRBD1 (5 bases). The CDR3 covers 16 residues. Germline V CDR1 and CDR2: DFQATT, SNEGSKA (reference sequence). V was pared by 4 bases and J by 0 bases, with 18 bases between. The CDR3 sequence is CSATERAGKMNTEAFF. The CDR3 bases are TGCAGTGCTACCGAGAGGGCAGGGAAAATGAACACTGAAGCTTTCTTT.

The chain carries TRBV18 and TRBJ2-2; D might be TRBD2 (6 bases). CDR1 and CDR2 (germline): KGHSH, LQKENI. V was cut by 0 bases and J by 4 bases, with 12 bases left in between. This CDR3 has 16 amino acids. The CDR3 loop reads CASSPPGGDFTGELFF. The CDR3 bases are TGTGCCAGCTCACCACCTGGCGGGGATTTCACCGGGGAGCTGTTTTTT.

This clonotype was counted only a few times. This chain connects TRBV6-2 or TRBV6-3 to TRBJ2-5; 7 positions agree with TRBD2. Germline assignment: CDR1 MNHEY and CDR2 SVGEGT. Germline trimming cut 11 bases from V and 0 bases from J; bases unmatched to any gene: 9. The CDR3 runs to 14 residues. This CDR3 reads CAVGASGYQETQYF. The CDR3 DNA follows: TGTGCCGTCGGGGCTAGCGGTTACCAAGAGACCCAGTACTTC.

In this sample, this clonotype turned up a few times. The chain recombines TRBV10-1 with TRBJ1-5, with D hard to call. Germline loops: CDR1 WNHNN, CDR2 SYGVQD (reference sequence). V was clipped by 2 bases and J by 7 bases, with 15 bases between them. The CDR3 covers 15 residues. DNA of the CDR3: TGCGCCAGCAGTGAGGACCGGGCCGAGGGACAGCCCCAGCATTTT. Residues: CASSEDRAEGQPQHF.

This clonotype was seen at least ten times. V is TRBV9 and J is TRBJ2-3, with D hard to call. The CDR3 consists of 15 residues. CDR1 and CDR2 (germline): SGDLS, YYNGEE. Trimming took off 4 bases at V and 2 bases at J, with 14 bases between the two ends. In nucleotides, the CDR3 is TGTGCCAGCAGCTCCGCGGACGAGAACACAGATACGCAGTATTTT. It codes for CASSSADENTDTQYF.

The CDR3 DNA is TGCAGTGCTAGAGACCCTGGGGGCCTCGGAAACACCATATATTTT. This sequence encodes CSARDPGGLGNTIYF. This chain links TRBV20-1 with TRBJ1-3; TRBD1 might be the D (6 bases). Germline V CDR1 and CDR2: DFQATT, SNEGSKA (reference sequence). The CDR3 contains 15 residues. V was trimmed by 0 bases and J by 4 bases, leaving 13 bases between them.

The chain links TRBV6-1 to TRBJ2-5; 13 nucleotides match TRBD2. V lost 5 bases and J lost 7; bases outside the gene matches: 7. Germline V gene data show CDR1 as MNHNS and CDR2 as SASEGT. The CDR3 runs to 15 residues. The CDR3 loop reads CASSKTSGRGGTQYF. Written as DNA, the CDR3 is TGTGCCAGCAGTAAAACTAGCGGGAGGGGAGGGACCCAGTACTTC.

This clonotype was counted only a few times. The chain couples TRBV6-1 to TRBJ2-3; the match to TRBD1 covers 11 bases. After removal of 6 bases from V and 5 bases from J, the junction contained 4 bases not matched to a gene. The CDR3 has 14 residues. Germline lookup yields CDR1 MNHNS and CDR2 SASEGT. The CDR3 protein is CASSGTGGVDTQYF. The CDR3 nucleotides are TGTGCCAGCAGCGGGACAGGGGGTGTAGATACGCAGTATTTT.